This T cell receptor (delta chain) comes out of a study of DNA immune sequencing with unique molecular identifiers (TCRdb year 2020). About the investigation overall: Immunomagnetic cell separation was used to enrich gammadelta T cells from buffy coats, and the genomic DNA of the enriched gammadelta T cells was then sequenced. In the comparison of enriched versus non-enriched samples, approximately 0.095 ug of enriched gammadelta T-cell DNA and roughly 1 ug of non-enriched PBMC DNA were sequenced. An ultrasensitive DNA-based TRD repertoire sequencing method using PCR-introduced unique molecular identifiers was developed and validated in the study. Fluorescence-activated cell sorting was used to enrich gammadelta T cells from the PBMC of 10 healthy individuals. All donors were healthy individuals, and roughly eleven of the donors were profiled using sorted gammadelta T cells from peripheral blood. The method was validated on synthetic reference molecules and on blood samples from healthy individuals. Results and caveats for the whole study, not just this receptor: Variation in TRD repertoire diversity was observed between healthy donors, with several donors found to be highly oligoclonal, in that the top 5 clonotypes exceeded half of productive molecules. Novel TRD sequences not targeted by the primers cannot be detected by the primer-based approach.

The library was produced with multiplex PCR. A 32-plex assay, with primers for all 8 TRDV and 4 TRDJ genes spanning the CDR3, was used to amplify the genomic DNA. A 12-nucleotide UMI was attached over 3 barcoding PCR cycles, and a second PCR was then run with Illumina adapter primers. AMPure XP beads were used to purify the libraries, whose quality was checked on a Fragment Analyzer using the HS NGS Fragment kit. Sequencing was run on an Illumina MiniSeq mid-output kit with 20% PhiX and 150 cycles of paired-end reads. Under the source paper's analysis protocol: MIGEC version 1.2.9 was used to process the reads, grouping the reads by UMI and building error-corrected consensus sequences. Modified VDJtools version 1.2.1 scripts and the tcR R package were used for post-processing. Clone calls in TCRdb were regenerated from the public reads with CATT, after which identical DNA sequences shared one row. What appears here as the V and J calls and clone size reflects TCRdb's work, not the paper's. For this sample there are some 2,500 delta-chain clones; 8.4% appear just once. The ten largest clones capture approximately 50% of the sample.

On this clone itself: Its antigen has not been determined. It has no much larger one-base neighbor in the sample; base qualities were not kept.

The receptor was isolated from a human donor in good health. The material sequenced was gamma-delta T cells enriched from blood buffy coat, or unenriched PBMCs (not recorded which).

Here the CDR3 is given as CACDPVLGDASWDTRQMFF. The nucleotide sequence reads TGTGCCTGTGACCCCGTACTGGGGGACGCCTCCTGGGACACCCGACAGATGTTTTTC. Here the chain combines TRDV2 and TRDJ3, with 9 bases matching TRDD3. Reading from cysteine to phenylalanine, the CDR3 counts 19 amino acids. The sequence is cut down to CDR3 DNA, 57 bases in frame from base 1. At the junction V is shortened by 3 bases and J by 0 bases; bases outside the gene matches: 8. CDR1 GEAIGNYY and CDR2 EKD are derived from the germline V gene.